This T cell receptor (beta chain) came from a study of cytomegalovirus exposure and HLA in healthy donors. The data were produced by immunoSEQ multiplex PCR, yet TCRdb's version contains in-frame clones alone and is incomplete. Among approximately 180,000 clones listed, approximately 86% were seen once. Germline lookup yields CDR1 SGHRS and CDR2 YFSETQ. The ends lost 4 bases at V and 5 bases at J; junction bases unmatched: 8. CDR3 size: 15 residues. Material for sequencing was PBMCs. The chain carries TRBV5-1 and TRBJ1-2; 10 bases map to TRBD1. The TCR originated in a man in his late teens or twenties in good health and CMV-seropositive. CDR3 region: CASSEPGQGIYGYTF. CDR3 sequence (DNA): TGCGCCAGCAGCGAACCGGGACAGGGGATTTATGGCTACACCTTC.